The TCR beta chain under discussion was sequenced for a study of HIV-infected patients and healthy controls. At least ten counts were recorded for this clonotype. This CDR3 is 15 amino acids long. Germline-derived CDR1 and CDR2 are MNHNS and SASEGT. V was clipped by 3 bases and J by 2 bases, with 10 bases between them. Roughly three months, about 14 weeks, into antiretroviral therapy, follow-up blood was collected. Whole blood was used without fractionation, so all unsorted peripheral T cells were included. Reverse transcription used approximately 500 ng RNA and constant-region primers for alpha and beta. Alpha and beta chain libraries were made separately by chain-specific third strand synthesis with multiplexing indices. TCRdb re-analysed the 5' RACE reads in MiXCR, keeping a single row per CDR3 protein. This sample carries about 15,000 distinct CDR3 sequences, around 10% of them seen once, and the ten largest clones take roughly 37%.

The sequence came from an adult with HIV infection. The donor label of this sample is uncertain. This chain connects TRBV6-1 to TRBJ2-2; D is possibly TRBD2 (6 bases). The specimen was blood, collected during antiretroviral therapy. The CDR3 region is CASSDGGLNTGELFF. The CDR3 bases are TGTGCCAGCAGTGACGGGGGTCTCAACACCGGGGAGCTGTTTTTT.